These 19 T cell receptor beta chains were all obtained from the same sample, sequenced in a study of blood T cell repertoires in COVID-19. Data came from immunoSEQ multiplex PCR; TCRdb stores just in-frame clones and leaves some out. The sample carries approximately 27,000 clones, 65% to 90% recorded once. Material: peripheral blood. The receptors were gathered from a human donor in a cohort sampled during active COVID-19.

This sequence joins TRBV7-6 and TRBJ2-5, with 8 nucleotides matching TRBD2. The germline V gene encodes CDR1 SGHVS and CDR2 FNYEAQ. This CDR3 contains 17 residues. The V and J ends lost 3 bases and 5 bases, in that order; junction bases with no gene match: 14. This chain's CDR3 is CASSLSFLGTSGETQYF. In nucleotides, the CDR3 is TGTGCCAGCAGCTTGAGTTTTTTGGGGACTAGTGGGGAGACCCAGTACTTC.

The chain uses TRBV9 and TRBJ2-1; D perhaps matches TRBD2 (6 bases). This CDR3 contains 14 residues. Trimming shortened V by 1 base and J by 7 bases, and 12 bases separated the two germline ends. CDR1 is SGDLS and CDR2 is YYNGEE in the germline V gene. As DNA, the CDR3 is TGTGCCAGCAGCGTAAGTGGCGGGGAGAATGAGCAGTTCTTC. Its translation: CASSVSGGENEQFF.

This clone was seen only a few times. V and J are TRBV18 and TRBJ2-7, with TRBD1 matching 7 bases. The CDR3 spans 15 residues. Trimming cost V 2 bases and J 3 bases; bases outside gene matches: 7. Germline V gene lookup returns CDR1 KGHSH and CDR2 LQKENI. The CDR3 DNA is TGTGCCAGCTCACCAGGCCGGGACAGCTACTACGAGCAGTACTTC. This codes for CASSPGRDSYYEQYF.

The gene calls are TRBV5-6 and TRBJ2-7; possibly TRBD2 for D (6 bases). The CDR3 covers 14 residues. CDR1 and CDR2 (germline): SGHDT, YYEEEE. Between the trimmed V and J ends, which lost 4 bases and 6 bases, there was a span of 17 bases. The CDR3 DNA reads TGTGCCAGCAGCCGACCGGGGGAGGCGTCCGAGCAGTACTTC. It is translated as CASSRPGEASEQYF. Full variable domain (outside the CDR3, taken from reference TRBV5-6 and TRBJ2-7): DAGVTQSPTHLIKTRGQQVTLRCSPKSGHDTVSWYQQALGQGPQFIFQYYEEEERQRGNFPDRFSGHQFPNYSSELNVNALLLGDSALYLCASSRPGEASEQYFGPGTRLTVT.

The rearrangement links TRBV10-2 to TRBJ1-5; the match to TRBD1 covers 7 bases. The CDR3 is 14 residues long. The trim removed 3 bases at V and 4 bases at J, leaving 3 bases unmatched. The germline V gene has CDR1 WSHSY and CDR2 SAAADI. CDR3 coding DNA: TGCGCCAGCAGTGAAAGGGGGCTGAATCAGCCCCAGCATTTT. Translated: CASSERGLNQPQHF.

The rearrangement joins TRBV7-8 to TRBJ2-7; 9 bases are shared with TRBD1. Germline CDR1 is SGHVS and CDR2 is FQNEAQ. The CDR3 runs 14 residues. J was trimmed by 5 bases and V by 7 bases; bases with no gene match: 9. The CDR3 loop reads CASTPGTGSNEQYF. The CDR3 DNA reads as TGTGCCAGCACCCCGGGGACAGGGAGCAACGAGCAGTACTTC.

The chain is built from TRBV5-1 and TRBJ2-1; tentatively, D is TRBD1 (5 bases). The CDR3 extends over 17 amino acids. V was shortened by 0 bases and J by 6 bases, with 19 bases between the two germline ends. The germline gives CDR1 SGHRS, CDR2 YFSETQ. Here the CDR3 DNA reads TGCGCCAGCAGCTTGGGAACTGGGGCGGCCTTAGGCAATGAGCAGTTCTTC. Its translation is CASSLGTGAALGNEQFF.

The CDR3 sequence is CASSLGEAKDYGYTF. DNA of the CDR3: TGTGCCAGCAGCTTAGGAGAGGCGAAGGACTATGGCTACACCTTC. The V call is TRBV7-2, the J call TRBJ1-2; D is ambiguous. Germline-derived CDR1 and CDR2 are SGHTA and FQGNSA. V lost 1 base to trimming and J lost 3 bases, with 12 bases between them. The CDR3 totals 15 residues.

The V and J genes are TRBV18 and TRBJ2-6, with 9 bases identical to TRBD1. Germline V CDR1 and CDR2: KGHSH, LQKENI. This CDR3 has 17 residues. V was clipped by 3 bases and J by 2 bases; unmatched bases: 5. The CDR3 sequence: CASSPQTGGPGANVLTF. The CDR3 DNA is TGTGCCAGCTCACCTCAAACAGGGGGCCCTGGGGCCAACGTCCTGACTTTC.

The rearrangement links TRBV28 to TRBJ2-3, with a weak D call TRBD1 (5 bases). This CDR3 is 12 amino acids long. Germline assignment: CDR1 MDHEN and CDR2 SYDVKM. V gave up 3 bases and J gave up 7 bases, with 8 bases separating them. CDR3 sequence: CASSLTDNTQYF. In nucleotides, the CDR3 is TGTGCCAGCAGTTTGACAGACAATACGCAGTATTTT.

The chain couples TRBV6-5 to TRBJ1-2, with TRBD1 matching over 10 bases. Trimming cost V 6 bases and J 8 bases; bases outside gene matches: 12. Germline CDR1 and CDR2: MNHEY and SVGAGI. There are 15 residues in the CDR3. DNA of the CDR3: TGTGCCAGCAGAACGGCCGGGACAGGGGACCAGGGCTACACCTTC. This encodes CASRTAGTGDQGYTF.

The rearrangement links TRBV10-3 to TRBJ2-1; 7 nucleotides agree with TRBD1. Trimming took 7 bases from V and 0 from J; bases not matched to a gene: 6. CDR3 length: 15 amino acids. In germline, CDR1 is ENHRY, CDR2 SYGVKD. CDR3 in DNA: TGTGCCATCAACGAGGGGGCCGGCTCCTACAATGAGCAGTTCTTC. Its translation is CAINEGAGSYNEQFF.

The chain employs TRBV3-1 (or the pseudogene TRBV3-2) and TRBJ1-5; D might be TRBD1 (6 bases). Trimming cost V 5 bases and J 5 bases, with 10 bases left between them. Looked up from germline, CDR1 is LGHDT and CDR2 is YNNKEL (reference sequence). This CDR3 has 13 residues. The CDR3 reads CASSKGGDQPQHF. CDR3 bases: TGTGCCAGCAGCAAGGGGGGGGATCAGCCCCAGCATTTT.

The chain links TRBV11-3 to TRBJ2-1, with a possible D match to TRBD2 (7 bases). There are 16 residues in the CDR3. Germline lookup yields CDR1 SGHNT and CDR2 YENEEA. Deletions cut 7 bases from V and 2 bases from J, with 18 bases between. CDR3 region: CASTPLGGPTYNEQFF. The CDR3 DNA is TGTGCCAGCACCCCTTTGGGGGGGCCCACCTACAATGAGCAGTTCTTC.

The rearrangement links TRBV15 to TRBJ2-7; TRBD2 agrees at 11 bases. Germline CDR1 is LNHNV and CDR2 is YYDKDF (reference sequence). The V gene end was trimmed by 3 bases and the J gene end by 2 bases; junction bases not matched to a gene: 6. This CDR3 contains 16 residues. DNA for the CDR3: TGTGCCACCAGCAGGGCGAAACTAGCGGGAGCCTACGAGCAGTACTTC. It translates to CATSRAKLAGAYEQYF.

This clone was observed a single time. The J gene is TRBJ2-7, the V gene TRBV24-1; D possibly corresponds to TRBD2 (6 bases). The CDR3 runs 11 residues. The germline V gene has CDR1 KGHDR and CDR2 SFDVKD. Deletions cut 12 bases from V and 6 bases from J, with 14 bases between. The CDR3 reads CALSPGGEQYF. CDR3 in DNA: TGTGCCTTGAGCCCCGGGGGCGAGCAGTACTTC.

The CDR3 DNA sequence: TGTGCCAGTAGTATAGTGACGACAGGGGTCGGGCAGCCCCAGCATTTT. Translated: CASSIVTTGVGQPQHF. The chain joins TRBV19 to TRBJ1-5; 8 nucleotides match TRBD1. The germline V gene has CDR1 LNHDA and CDR2 SQIVND (reference sequence). V shed 1 base, J shed 7 bases, and the junction held 9 bases outside the gene matches. The CDR3 spans 16 residues.

The rearrangement uses TRBV5-1 and TRBJ2-3, with 7 bases fitting TRBD1. The V and J ends lost 0 bases and 2 bases, in that order; junction bases with no gene match: 9. CDR1 and CDR2 (germline): SGHRS, YFSETQ. CDR3 length: 17 amino acids. The CDR3 sequence: CASSLVIGTENTDTQYF. The CDR3 nucleotides are TGCGCCAGCAGCTTGGTTATTGGGACAGAGAACACAGATACGCAGTATTTT.

J is TRBJ2-7 and V is TRBV6-5; TRBD1 matches at 9 bases. The germline V gene encodes CDR1 MNHEY and CDR2 SVGAGI. V lost 4 bases and J lost 4; bases outside the gene matches: 5. The CDR3 consists of 14 residues. DNA for the CDR3: TGTGCCAGCAGTTCGGGGACAGGGTGGTACGAGCAGTACTTC. Translation gives CASSSGTGWYEQYF.